The present entry profiles one TCR beta chain with its context. These data come from a study of T cells in localized non-small cell lung cancer. The V gene lost 2 bases and the J gene lost 0 bases, with 8 bases spanning the gap. The germline CDR1 and CDR2 sequences are SGHNT and YYREEE (reference sequence). The CDR3 is 14 residues long. The repertoire was sequenced with immunoSEQ multiplex PCR; TCRdb's copy has only in-frame clones and lacks some. The sample has 45,000 to 65,000 clones, 80% to 90% seen once. Sequencing was performed on peripheral blood, taken before any cancer treatment. The receptor was derived from a man between 40 and 70 years old with stage I squamous cell lung carcinoma. The chain links TRBV5-4 to TRBJ2-5; D might be TRBD2 (5 bases). CDR3: CASSFRGYQETQYF. Written as DNA, the CDR3 is TGTGCCAGCAGCTTCCGGGGTTACCAAGAGACCCAGTACTTC. The full variable domain, its missing parts supplied by reference TRBV5-4 and TRBJ2-5, is ETGVTQSPTHLIKTRGQQVTLRCSSQSGHNTVSWYQQALGQGPQFIFQYYREEENGRGNFPPRFSGLQFPNYSSELNVNALELDDSALYLCASSFRGYQETQYFGPGTRLLVL.